A selection of T cell receptor beta chains follows, all from one sample in a study of human T cells and chemical hapten exposure. Via MiXCR, TCRdb re-called the RACE reads, giving one row per CDR3 protein. This table holds approximately 50,000 distinct CDR3 sequences, 10% to 12% found once. Sequences were derived from whole blood, sampled in connection with sensitization to the hapten diphenylcyclopropenone (DPC). Source of these receptors: a woman aged 40 to 50 with alopecia areata. Some clones in this sample may be carry-over from other donors' samples. Both conserved end residues are part of each CDR3. Fields, in order: V gene, CDR3 length, D gene, clone size, J gene, CDR3 protein, CDR3 DNA. The D gene is left open where the match is weak. Where a row states a size, it is once, few, many or the class of an expanded clone; other rows omit it.

V gene: TRBV12-3/TRBV12-4
CDR3 length: 14
D gene: TRBD1
clone size: many
J gene: TRBJ1-2
CDR3 protein: CASSLGTGVGGYTF
CDR3 DNA: TGTGCCAGCAGTTTAGGGACAGGGGTCGGAGGCTACACCTTC

V gene: TRBV6-2/TRBV6-3
CDR3 length: 17
D gene: -
clone size: few
J gene: TRBJ2-5
CDR3 protein: CATGGVGGGRYQETQYF
CDR3 DNA: TGTGCCACAGGTGGTGTAGGAGGGGGTCGGTACCAAGAGACCCAGTACTTC

V gene: TRBV7-6
CDR3 length: 15
D gene: TRBD1
clone size: few
J gene: TRBJ2-7
CDR3 protein: CASSAGTGLSYEQYF
CDR3 DNA: TGTGCCAGCAGCGCCGGGACAGGCCTCTCCTACGAGCAGTACTTC

V gene: TRBV12-3/TRBV12-4
CDR3 length: 14
D gene: TRBD1
clone size: many
J gene: TRBJ1-6
CDR3 protein: CASSFGTGGSPLHF
CDR3 DNA: TGTGCCAGCAGTTTCGGGACAGGGGGTTCACCCCTCCACTTT

V gene: TRBV7-6
CDR3 length: 16
D gene: -
clone size: few
J gene: TRBJ2-1
CDR3 protein: CASSSPASSVESEQFF
CDR3 DNA: TGTGCCAGCAGCTCCCCAGCAAGCTCCGTGGAAAGCGAGCAGTTCTTC

V gene: TRBV6-2/TRBV6-3
CDR3 length: 16
D gene: TRBD2
clone size: many
J gene: TRBJ2-2
CDR3 protein: CASSYGAGVGTGELFF
CDR3 DNA: TGTGCCAGCAGTTACGGAGCGGGAGTCGGGACCGGGGAGCTGTTTTTT

V gene: TRBV6-5
CDR3 length: 13
D gene: -
clone size: few
J gene: TRBJ2-5
CDR3 protein: CATSQDTQETQYF
CDR3 DNA: TGTGCCACTTCCCAGGACACTCAAGAGACCCAGTACTTC

V gene: TRBV19
CDR3 length: 14
D gene: -
clone size: -
J gene: TRBJ2-2
CDR3 protein: CASVRESNTGELFF
CDR3 DNA: TGTGCCAGTGTTAGAGAGTCGAACACCGGGGAGCTGTTTTTT

V gene: TRBV4-3
CDR3 length: 15
D gene: -
clone size: many
J gene: TRBJ2-7
CDR3 protein: CASSQVFTRGYEQYF
CDR3 DNA: TGCGCCAGCAGCCAAGTTTTCACAAGAGGCTACGAGCAGTACTTC

V gene: TRBV2
CDR3 length: 13
D gene: -
clone size: -
J gene: TRBJ2-3
CDR3 protein: CASGLGARDTQYF
CDR3 DNA: TGTGCCAGCGGCCTGGGGGCCAGGGATACGCAGTATTTT

V gene: TRBV7-2
CDR3 length: 16
D gene: -
clone size: -
J gene: TRBJ2-5
CDR3 protein: CASSYPPGAGRETQYF
CDR3 DNA: TGTGCCAGCAGCTACCCCCCGGGGGCGGGGAGGGAGACCCAGTACTTC

V gene: TRBV5-4
CDR3 length: 15
D gene: TRBD2
clone size: -
J gene: TRBJ2-3
CDR3 protein: CASSLSLAGTDTQYF
CDR3 DNA: TGTGCCAGCAGCTTGAGCCTAGCGGGGACAGATACGCAGTATTTT

V gene: TRBV7-2
CDR3 length: 15
D gene: -
clone size: -
J gene: TRBJ2-3
CDR3 protein: CASSLIGSSTDTQYF
CDR3 DNA: TGTGCCAGCAGCTTAATTGGCAGTAGCACAGATACGCAGTATTTT

V gene: TRBV29-1
CDR3 length: 12
D gene: -
clone size: many
J gene: TRBJ2-3
CDR3 protein: CSVEAGGDTQYF
CDR3 DNA: TGCAGCGTTGAAGCCGGGGGAGATACGCAGTATTTT

V gene: TRBV5-6
CDR3 length: 16
D gene: TRBD1
clone size: many
J gene: TRBJ1-4
CDR3 protein: CASSSLTGTAEEKLFF
CDR3 DNA: TGTGCCAGCAGCTCTCTGACCGGGACAGCGGAGGAAAAACTGTTTTTT

V gene: TRBV7-2
CDR3 length: 15
D gene: TRBD1
clone size: many
J gene: TRBJ1-1
CDR3 protein: CASSLGDRRNTEAFF
CDR3 DNA: TGTGCCAGCAGCTTAGGGGACAGGCGGAACACTGAAGCTTTCTTT

V gene: TRBV7-9
CDR3 length: 16
D gene: TRBD2
clone size: -
J gene: TRBJ2-2
CDR3 protein: CASSESSGLSPGELFF
CDR3 DNA: TGTGCCAGCAGCGAGTCTAGCGGTTTGAGCCCCGGGGAGCTGTTTTTT

V gene: TRBV20-1
CDR3 length: 13
D gene: -
clone size: -
J gene: TRBJ1-1
CDR3 protein: CSARTTGSTEAFF
CDR3 DNA: TGCAGTGCTAGGACCACAGGGAGTACTGAAGCTTTCTTT

V gene: TRBV12-3/TRBV12-4
CDR3 length: 15
D gene: TRBD2
clone size: few
J gene: TRBJ2-5
CDR3 protein: CASSIGAGGQETQYF
CDR3 DNA: TGTGCCAGCAGTATCGGAGCGGGGGGCCAAGAGACCCAGTACTTC

V gene: TRBV28
CDR3 length: 15
D gene: -
clone size: many
J gene: TRBJ2-1
CDR3 protein: CASSRGSSSYNEQFF
CDR3 DNA: TGTGCCAGTTCGCGGGGTTCGAGCTCCTACAATGAGCAGTTCTTC

V gene: TRBV3-1
CDR3 length: 16
D gene: -
clone size: many
J gene: TRBJ2-5
CDR3 protein: CASSQGFSGVSETQYF
CDR3 DNA: TGTGCCAGCAGCCAAGGGTTTAGCGGTGTTTCGGAGACCCAGTACTTC

V gene: TRBV7-9
CDR3 length: 12
D gene: -
clone size: -
J gene: TRBJ1-1
CDR3 protein: CASGDRFTEAFF
CDR3 DNA: TGTGCTTCCGGAGACAGGTTCACTGAAGCTTTCTTT

V gene: TRBV2
CDR3 length: 13
D gene: -
clone size: many
J gene: TRBJ1-2
CDR3 protein: CASSEHLHYGYTF
CDR3 DNA: TGTGCCAGCAGTGAACACCTCCACTATGGCTACACCTTC

V gene: TRBV18
CDR3 length: 13
D gene: -
clone size: many
J gene: TRBJ2-1
CDR3 protein: CASSRLGYNEQFF
CDR3 DNA: TGTGCCAGCTCACGATTAGGGTACAATGAGCAGTTCTTC

V gene: TRBV19
CDR3 length: 13
D gene: TRBD1
clone size: few
J gene: TRBJ1-1
CDR3 protein: CASSSSGGSEAFF
CDR3 DNA: TGTGCCAGTAGTAGCTCAGGGGGATCTGAAGCTTTCTTT

V gene: TRBV11-2
CDR3 length: 13
D gene: TRBD1
clone size: few
J gene: TRBJ2-5
CDR3 protein: CASVQGAWETQYF
CDR3 DNA: TGTGCCAGCGTCCAGGGGGCGTGGGAGACCCAGTACTTC

V gene: TRBV10-3
CDR3 length: 14
D gene: -
clone size: few
J gene: TRBJ2-5
CDR3 protein: CATSLGGPQETQYF
CDR3 DNA: TGTGCCACCTCCCTCGGGGGCCCTCAAGAGACCCAGTACTTC

V gene: TRBV2
CDR3 length: 18
D gene: TRBD2
clone size: -
J gene: TRBJ2-1
CDR3 protein: CASSERPTSGGAGNEQFF
CDR3 DNA: TGTGCCAGCAGTGAACGTCCGACTAGCGGGGGGGCGGGGAATGAGCAGTTCTTC

V gene: TRBV12-3/TRBV12-4
CDR3 length: 16
D gene: -
clone size: -
J gene: TRBJ1-5
CDR3 protein: CASTDSVEAWSQPQHF
CDR3 DNA: TGTGCCAGCACTGACTCGGTGGAGGCATGGAGTCAGCCCCAGCATTTT

V gene: TRBV28
CDR3 length: 14
D gene: -
clone size: -
J gene: TRBJ1-1
CDR3 protein: CASSPRQLNTEAFF
CDR3 DNA: TGTGCCAGCAGCCCTCGACAGTTGAACACTGAAGCTTTCTTT

V gene: TRBV28
CDR3 length: 12
D gene: -
clone size: -
J gene: TRBJ2-2
CDR3 protein: CATAGRTGELFF
CDR3 DNA: TGTGCCACCGCCGGGCGCACCGGGGAGCTGTTTTTT

V gene: TRBV28
CDR3 length: 15
D gene: -
clone size: -
J gene: TRBJ2-3
CDR3 protein: CASSLSGTGEDTQYF
CDR3 DNA: TGTGCCAGCAGTTTATCCGGGACTGGGGAAGATACGCAGTATTTT

V gene: TRBV29-1
CDR3 length: 14
D gene: TRBD1
clone size: few
J gene: TRBJ1-5
CDR3 protein: CSVAGQNSNQPQHF
CDR3 DNA: TGCAGCGTTGCGGGACAGAATAGCAATCAGCCCCAGCATTTT

V gene: TRBV7-9
CDR3 length: 12
D gene: -
clone size: few
J gene: TRBJ1-1
CDR3 protein: CASSPAISEAFF
CDR3 DNA: TGTGCCAGCTCCCCCGCGATAAGTGAAGCTTTCTTT

V gene: TRBV29-1
CDR3 length: 12
D gene: TRBD1
clone size: many
J gene: TRBJ1-1
CDR3 protein: CSATGVGTEAFF
CDR3 DNA: TGCAGCGCGACAGGGGTCGGAACTGAAGCTTTCTTT

V gene: TRBV5-4
CDR3 length: 15
D gene: TRBD1
clone size: -
J gene: TRBJ2-1
CDR3 protein: CASSLGQGVRNEQFF
CDR3 DNA: TGTGCCAGCAGCTTGGGCCAGGGGGTTCGCAATGAGCAGTTCTTC

V gene: TRBV28
CDR3 length: 13
D gene: -
clone size: -
J gene: TRBJ2-5
CDR3 protein: CASSSRGQETQYF
CDR3 DNA: TGTGCCAGCAGCAGCCGGGGCCAAGAGACCCAGTACTTC

V gene: TRBV18
CDR3 length: 16
D gene: TRBD2
clone size: few
J gene: TRBJ2-3
CDR3 protein: CASSPRAGGSTDTQYF
CDR3 DNA: TGTGCCAGCTCACCCAGAGCGGGGGGAAGCACAGATACGCAGTATTTT

V gene: TRBV27
CDR3 length: 14
D gene: -
clone size: many
J gene: TRBJ1-1
CDR3 protein: CASSPRRRNTEAFF
CDR3 DNA: TGTGCCAGCAGTCCAAGGCGCAGGAACACTGAAGCTTTCTTT

V gene: TRBV11-2
CDR3 length: 13
D gene: -
clone size: many
J gene: TRBJ2-1
CDR3 protein: CASSLDIANEQFF
CDR3 DNA: TGTGCCAGCAGCTTAGATATTGCCAATGAGCAGTTCTTC

V gene: TRBV24-1
CDR3 length: 13
D gene: -
clone size: few
J gene: TRBJ2-7
CDR3 protein: CATSDDRSYEQYF
CDR3 DNA: TGTGCCACCAGTGATGACAGGAGCTACGAGCAGTACTTC

V gene: TRBV6-2/TRBV6-3
CDR3 length: 16
D gene: -
clone size: many
J gene: TRBJ1-2
CDR3 protein: CASHPQGAGSNYGYTF
CDR3 DNA: TGTGCCAGCCACCCACAGGGAGCCGGGTCTAACTATGGCTACACCTTC

V gene: TRBV11-2
CDR3 length: 14
D gene: -
clone size: many
J gene: TRBJ2-2
CDR3 protein: CASSARGNTGELFF
CDR3 DNA: TGTGCCAGCAGCGCCAGGGGTAACACCGGGGAGCTGTTTTTT

V gene: TRBV14
CDR3 length: 13
D gene: -
clone size: few
J gene: TRBJ2-7
CDR3 protein: CASSQDLRSKQYF
CDR3 DNA: TGTGCCAGCAGCCAAGATCTGAGAAGTAAGCAGTACTTC

V gene: TRBV3-1
CDR3 length: 16
D gene: TRBD1
clone size: many
J gene: TRBJ1-6
CDR3 protein: CASSHRGQGANSPLHF
CDR3 DNA: TGTGCCAGCAGCCACCGCGGACAGGGGGCTAATTCACCCCTCCACTTT

V gene: TRBV12-5
CDR3 length: 16
D gene: -
clone size: many
J gene: TRBJ2-1
CDR3 protein: CASGPLQFSTGNEQFF
CDR3 DNA: TGTGCTAGTGGTCCTTTACAATTTAGCACGGGTAATGAGCAGTTCTTC

V gene: TRBV7-2
CDR3 length: 15
D gene: -
clone size: few
J gene: TRBJ2-1
CDR3 protein: CASSLGAGWYNEQFF
CDR3 DNA: TGTGCCAGCAGCTTAGGGGCGGGGTGGTACAATGAGCAGTTCTTC

V gene: TRBV24-1
CDR3 length: 12
D gene: -
clone size: -
J gene: TRBJ2-3
CDR3 protein: CATSDSAGPQYF
CDR3 DNA: TGTGCCACCAGTGATAGTGCCGGTCCGCAGTATTTT

V gene: TRBV6-2/TRBV6-3
CDR3 length: 11
D gene: -
clone size: few
J gene: TRBJ2-2
CDR3 protein: CAAANTGELFF
CDR3 DNA: TGTGCCGCGGCGAACACCGGGGAGCTGTTTTTT

V gene: TRBV3-1
CDR3 length: 16
D gene: -
clone size: -
J gene: TRBJ2-1
CDR3 protein: CASSQGGTPGYDEQFF
CDR3 DNA: TGTGCCAGCAGCCAAGGGGGGACACCGGGATACGATGAGCAGTTCTTC

V gene: TRBV7-2
CDR3 length: 15
D gene: -
clone size: -
J gene: TRBJ2-2
CDR3 protein: CASSLGVTLDEELFF
CDR3 DNA: TGTGCCAGCAGCTTAGGGGTGACTCTCGACGAGGAGCTGTTTTTT

V gene: TRBV20-1
CDR3 length: 12
D gene: -
clone size: -
J gene: TRBJ2-7
CDR3 protein: CSAREGGAEQYF
CDR3 DNA: TGCAGTGCTAGGGAAGGGGGGGCCGAGCAGTACTTC

V gene: TRBV29-1
CDR3 length: 13
D gene: -
clone size: many
J gene: TRBJ1-1
CDR3 protein: CSVEAGWNTEAFF
CDR3 DNA: TGCAGCGTTGAGGCCGGGTGGAACACTGAAGCTTTCTTT

V gene: TRBV7-9
CDR3 length: 15
D gene: -
clone size: -
J gene: TRBJ2-7
CDR3 protein: CVSSLAGQGSYEQYF
CDR3 DNA: TGTGTCAGCAGCTTAGCTGGTCAGGGCTCCTACGAGCAGTACTTC

V gene: TRBV5-1
CDR3 length: 15
D gene: -
clone size: few
J gene: TRBJ1-1
CDR3 protein: CASSYTVSGSTEAFF
CDR3 DNA: TGCGCCAGCAGCTACACAGTTTCGGGGAGCACTGAAGCTTTCTTT

V gene: TRBV7-2
CDR3 length: 18
D gene: TRBD2
clone size: -
J gene: TRBJ2-3
CDR3 protein: CASSQGTSGRRSTDTQYF
CDR3 DNA: TGTGCCAGCAGCCAGGGGACTAGCGGGAGGCGTAGCACAGATACGCAGTATTTT

V gene: TRBV9
CDR3 length: 14
D gene: -
clone size: -
J gene: TRBJ1-4
CDR3 protein: CASSVGPLGKNLFF
CDR3 DNA: TGTGCCAGCAGCGTTGGGCCGCTGGGGAAAAACCTGTTTTTT

V gene: TRBV20-1
CDR3 length: 16
D gene: -
clone size: many
J gene: TRBJ1-2
CDR3 protein: CSASRPPGLFNYGYTF
CDR3 DNA: TGCAGTGCTAGTCGACCACCGGGGCTGTTTAACTATGGCTACACCTTC